This passage covers 29 T cell receptor beta chains from one sample sequenced in a study of T cells after yellow fever vaccination (dated by TCRdb to the late 2010s). The treatment or condition tag for this specimen amounts to: live attenuated yellow fever vaccine strain. The receptor library was made with 5' RACE. Sequencing instrument: Illumina HiSeq 2500. In-frame beta chains were kept once TCRdb had trimmed the public reads at Q25 with fastp and called clones with MiXCR. Rows merge per CDR3 protein into single entries with the most common DNA and genes. In all, the sample holds approximately 300,000 distinct CDR3 sequences, and 6.8% of those were seen once. The leading ten clones occupy roughly a sixth of the sample. The source was PBMCs, collected approximately 47 days after the first yellow fever vaccination. The receptors were sampled from a man aged 18 to 30 who received the YFV17D yellow fever vaccine.

About this clonotype: An end of the junction differs from the germline gene, which may be a read error. The V and J genes are TRBV7-2 and TRBJ2-2, with 8 bases that match TRBD1. This CDR3 has 15 amino acids. Germline CDR1 is SGHTA and CDR2 is FQGNSA. The CDR3 protein is CASSPRGLNTGEPFF. In nucleotides, the CDR3 is TGTGCCAGCAGCCCCAGGGGGCTGAACACCGGGGAGCCGTTTTTT.

V gene TRBV5-1 combines with J gene TRBJ2-1; 8 nucleotides agree with TRBD2. The CDR3 extends over 14 amino acids. Trimming at V came to 1 base and at J to 6 bases, leaving 3 bases not matched to a gene. CDR1 is SGHRS and CDR2 is YFSETQ in the germline V gene. This CDR3 is CASSLPGGVNEQFF. In nucleotides, the CDR3 is TGCGCCAGCAGCTTGCCCGGGGGGGTCAATGAGCAGTTCTTC.

This clonotype came up a few times. The genes are TRBV7-2 and TRBJ2-6, with no clear D. V was trimmed by 6 bases and J by 0 bases, leaving 6 bases between them. In germline, CDR1 is SGHTA, CDR2 FQGNSA. This CDR3 comprises 14 residues. CDR3 sequence reads: CASSMHSGANVLTF. The CDR3, as DNA: TGTGCCAGCAGTATGCACTCTGGGGCCAACGTCCTGACTTTC.

The chain joins TRBV4-3 to TRBJ1-4; a possible D gene is TRBD1 (5 bases). V lost 2 bases, J lost 7 bases, and 17 bases lay in between. The germline V gene encodes CDR1 LGHNA and CDR2 YSLEER. CDR3 length equals 16 residues. For the CDR3, the DNA is TGCGCCAGCAGCCAATACGCCTCCGGGACCGGTGAAAAACTGTTTTTT. Translated, it gives CASSQYASGTGEKLFF.

V gene TRBV9 combines with J gene TRBJ2-1; 7 bases fit TRBD1. Trimming removed 4 bases from V and 3 bases from J; junction bases left unmatched: 10. The germline CDR1 and CDR2 sequences are SGDLS and YYNGEE. This CDR3 is 16 amino acids long. The CDR3 loop is CASSPRTGRGYNEQFF. As DNA, the CDR3 is TGTGCCAGCAGCCCCCGGACAGGTAGGGGCTACAATGAGCAGTTCTTC.

This clonotype was counted ten times or more. The rearrangement links TRBV7-2 to TRBJ1-1; unclear D gene. Germline values: CDR1 SGHTA, CDR2 FQGNSA. Trimming stripped 5 bases from V and 6 bases from J, with 13 bases between. CDR3 size: 13 residues. CDR3 DNA sequence: TGTGCCAGCAGCCGTAGTACATTCGCTGAAGCTTTCTTT. The encoded protein is CASSRSTFAEAFF.

Ten or more counts support this clonotype. The rearrangement joins TRBV18 to TRBJ2-7; tentatively, D is TRBD1 or TRBD2 (5 bases each). This CDR3 has 16 amino acids. V was pared by 5 bases and J by 0 bases, with 17 bases between. Germline loops: CDR1 KGHSH, CDR2 LQKENI. DNA of the CDR3: TGTGCCAGCTCAACTCAACCAACCGGGGCCTCCTACGAGCAGTACTTC. It specifies CASSTQPTGASYEQYF.

This clonotype showed up many times. The chain has TRBV2 and TRBJ2-3; tentative D call: TRBD2 (5 bases). V was clipped by 6 bases and J by 3 bases, with 10 bases between them. The CDR3 is made up of 13 amino acids. CDR1 SNHLY and CDR2 FYNNEI come from the germline V gene. CDR3 sequence reads: CASRPRGTDTQYF. Here the CDR3 DNA reads TGTGCCAGCAGGCCCAGAGGGACAGATACGCAGTATTTT.

This clonotype was counted only a few times. The V gene is TRBV4-1, the J gene TRBJ1-5; D gene unclear. The V gene's germline CDR1 is MGHRA and CDR2 YSYEKL. The CDR3 is 14 residues long. Trimming left V 3 bases short and J 0 bases short, with 6 bases between. In DNA form, the CDR3 reads TGCGCCAGCAGCCATTCAGGTAGCAATCAGCCCCAGCATTTT. Its protein is CASSHSGSNQPQHF.

This clonotype was detected a few times. The CDR3 DNA reads as TGTGCCAGCAGCTTAGCTTCCCTACAAGAGACCCAGTACTTC. Residues: CASSLASLQETQYF. This chain links TRBV7-2 with TRBJ2-5; no clear D gene. The CDR3 extends over 14 amino acids. The V end lost 0 bases, the J end lost 2 bases, and 7 bases lay between the germline ends. Germline V gene data show CDR1 as SGHTA and CDR2 as FQGNSA. Filled out from reference TRBV7-2 and TRBJ2-5, the complete variable domain reads GAGVSQSPSNKVTEKGKDVELRCDPISGHTALYWYRQSLGQGLEFLIYFQGNSAPDKSGLPSDRFSAERTGGSVSTLTIQRTQQEDSAVYLCASSLASLQETQYFGPGTRLLVL.

The chain joins TRBV7-2 to TRBJ2-1, with D tentatively TRBD1 or TRBD2 (6 bases each). Trimming removed 5 bases from V and 3 bases from J, with 20 bases in between. CDR1 SGHTA and CDR2 FQGNSA come from the germline V gene. CDR3 length: 17 amino acids. The CDR3 region has the DNA TGTGCCAGCAGCGGAGAAGGGGGGCCGTTGTTCTACAATGAGCAGTTCTTC. This translates into CASSGEGGPLFYNEQFF. The full variable domain, its missing parts supplied by reference TRBV7-2 and TRBJ2-1, is GAGVSQSPSNKVTEKGKDVELRCDPISGHTALYWYRQSLGQGLEFLIYFQGNSAPDKSGLPSDRFSAERTGGSVSTLTIQRTQQEDSAVYLCASSGEGGPLFYNEQFFGPGTRLTVL.

V gene TRBV7-9 combines with J gene TRBJ1-3; D is unclear. V lost 5 bases to trimming and J lost 7 bases, with 9 bases between them. The CDR3 contains 12 residues. Germline V gene lookup returns CDR1 SEHNR and CDR2 FQNEAQ (reference sequence). CDR3 nucleotide sequence: TGTGCCAGCAGCCAATCGAGGAACACCATATATTTT. Translation gives CASSQSRNTIYF.

Only a few counts were recorded for this clonotype. The J gene is TRBJ1-2, the V gene TRBV5-1, with a tentative D call TRBD1 (5 bases). V was trimmed by 4 bases and J by 6 bases, leaving 10 bases between them. This CDR3 contains 12 residues. Germline loops: CDR1 SGHRS, CDR2 YFSETQ. The CDR3: CASSAYRNGYTF. As DNA, the CDR3 is TGCGCCAGCAGCGCCTACAGGAATGGCTACACCTTC.

This clonotype was counted a few times. The genes are TRBV6-5 and TRBJ1-2, with 8 bases identical to TRBD1. This CDR3 spans 14 amino acids. Germline V gives CDR1 MNHEY, CDR2 SVGAGI. Trimming took 4 bases from V and 6 from J; bases not matched to a gene: 7. CDR3 sequence (DNA): TGTGCCAGCAGTTTTGGACAGGGTAGTGATGGCTACACCTTC. Translated, it gives CASSFGQGSDGYTF.

This clonotype was seen repeatedly, ten times or more. The genes are TRBV12-3 or TRBV12-4 and TRBJ1-2, with 9 bases aligning to TRBD1. V lost 5 bases and J lost 8; bases outside the gene matches: 9. The length of the CDR3 is 14 residues. As DNA, the CDR3 is TGTGCCAGCAGTCCAACAGGGGGCGGTTGGGGCTACACCTTC. Translation: CASSPTGGGWGYTF.

This clonotype was counted ten times or more. The chain recombines TRBV4-1 with TRBJ2-1; D tentatively reads TRBD1 or TRBD2 (6 bases each). The CDR3 runs to 15 residues. Looked up from germline, CDR1 is MGHRA and CDR2 is YSYEKL. The ends were cut back, 1 base at V and 4 bases at J, with 11 bases in the middle. CDR3 residues: CASSQGGARYNEQFF. The CDR3 DNA follows: TGCGCCAGCAGCCAAGGGGGGGCGCGATACAATGAGCAGTTCTTC.

This clonotype was picked up many times. This chain uses TRBV7-9 with TRBJ2-3; D is perhaps TRBD1 (6 bases). The CDR3 contains 15 residues. V lost 5 bases and J lost 4, with 16 bases in between. Germline lookup yields CDR1 SEHNR and CDR2 FQNEAQ (reference sequence). CDR3 sequence: CASSQHNRAADTQYF. DNA for the CDR3: TGTGCCAGCAGCCAACACAACAGGGCCGCAGATACGCAGTATTTT.

This clonotype was seen at least ten times. This chain uses TRBV7-9 with TRBJ2-5; TRBD2 is a possible D gene (5 bases). The CDR3 runs 14 residues. Deletions cut 5 bases from V and 0 bases from J, with 10 bases between. Germline V gives CDR1 SEHNR, CDR2 FQNEAQ (reference sequence). The CDR3 DNA is TGTGCCAGCAGCACAACGGGGTACCAAGAGACCCAGTACTTC. Protein: CASSTTGYQETQYF.

This clonotype was picked up many times. V gene TRBV30 combines with J gene TRBJ2-3; D possibly corresponds to TRBD1 (6 bases). The CDR3 runs 11 residues. The V end was cut by 4 bases, the J end by 6 bases, with 8 bases between. Germline lookup yields CDR1 GTSNPN and CDR2 SVGIG (reference sequence). Here the CDR3 reads CAWNRADTQYF. The CDR3 coding sequence is TGTGCCTGGAACAGGGCGGATACGCAGTATTTT.

The table lists this clonotype with a few counts. The J gene is TRBJ2-3, the V gene TRBV3-1, with a weak D call TRBD2 (5 bases). Germline V gives CDR1 LGHDT, CDR2 YNNKEL (reference sequence). V shed 1 base and J shed 2 bases, with 10 bases lying between them. This CDR3 has 15 residues. Here the CDR3 reads CASSQVTGLTDTQYF. The CDR3 DNA follows: TGTGCCAGCAGCCAAGTGACCGGACTCACAGATACGCAGTATTTT.

This clonotype was counted at least ten times. J is TRBJ1-6 and V is TRBV5-1; D uncertain. The CDR3 loop spans 14 amino acids. Deletions cut 7 bases from V and 8 bases from J, with 16 bases between. CDR1 SGHRS and CDR2 YFSETQ come from the germline V gene. The CDR3 bases are TGCGCCAGCCCAGAGGGCCGGGGATATTCACCCCTCCACTTT. This sequence encodes CASPEGRGYSPLHF.

The V call is TRBV6-1, the J call TRBJ2-3; tentative D call: TRBD1 (6 bases). This CDR3 comprises 15 residues. V lost 5 bases, J lost 0 bases, and 12 bases lay in between. CDR1 MNHNS and CDR2 SASEGT come from the germline V gene. This chain's CDR3 is CASSPQGFSTDTQYF. CDR3 DNA sequence: TGTGCCAGCAGTCCACAGGGCTTCAGCACAGATACGCAGTATTTT.

This clonotype was observed many times. This chain joins TRBV20-1 and TRBJ2-1; no firm D call. Looked up from germline, CDR1 is DFQATT and CDR2 is SNEGSKA (reference sequence). The ends were cut back, 1 base at V and 10 bases at J, with 8 bases in the middle. The CDR3 contains 11 residues. The CDR3 loop reads CSARVLWEQFF. The CDR3 nucleotides read TGCAGTGCTAGAGTCCTGTGGGAGCAGTTCTTC.

V usage is TRBV20-1 and J usage is TRBJ1-2; D is ambiguous. The CDR3 extends over 12 amino acids. Germline CDR1 reads DFQATT; CDR2 reads SNEGSKA (reference sequence). V lost 6 bases, J lost 4 bases, and 12 bases lay in between. Here the CDR3 reads CSAREGSYGYTF. The CDR3 nucleotides are TGCAGTGCCCGGGAGGGATCCTATGGCTACACCTTC.

This clonotype was counted a few times. The V gene is TRBV10-3, the J gene TRBJ1-6; 7 bases are a match to TRBD1. The germline V gene has CDR1 ENHRY and CDR2 SYGVKD. The CDR3 has 12 amino acids. The CDR3 region has the DNA TGTGTAGGGGGCGGTCGGAATTCACCCCTCCACTTT. This sequence encodes CVGGGRNSPLHF.

The CDR3 region has the DNA TGCAGTGCTCCCTCGGACAGGGGCGGCTACACCTTC. This gives the protein CSAPSDRGGYTF. The rearrangement uses TRBV20-1 and TRBJ1-2; TRBD1 aligns across 9 bases. This CDR3 region has 12 residues. Trimming at V came to 5 bases and at J to 8 bases, leaving 6 bases not matched to a gene. Germline V gives CDR1 DFQATT, CDR2 SNEGSKA (reference sequence).

This clonotype was counted a few times. The chain combines TRBV7-6 with TRBJ1-1; TRBD1 matches 8 bases. This CDR3 has 14 residues. With V trimmed by 6 bases and J by 2 bases, 5 bases remained unmatched. In germline, CDR1 is SGHVS, CDR2 FNYEAQ. The CDR3 DNA reads TGTGCCAGCAGACCAGGGGGCCTTAACACTGAAGCTTTCTTT. Protein: CASRPGGLNTEAFF.

The chain joins TRBV20-1 to TRBJ1-5, with D uncertain. Trimming shortened V by 7 bases and J by 4 bases, and 20 bases separated the two germline ends. CDR3 length: 15 amino acids. Germline V gene data show CDR1 as DFQATT and CDR2 as SNEGSKA (reference sequence). The CDR3 bases are TGCAGTGTGAAGGACCCAGGAAATATAAATCAGCCCCAGCATTTT. It codes for CSVKDPGNINQPQHF.

The rearrangement links TRBV9 to TRBJ2-2; D perhaps matches TRBD2 (5 bases). Per the germline V gene, CDR1 is SGDLS and CDR2 is YYNGEE. The CDR3 is 14 residues long. Trimming removed 3 bases at V and 4 bases at J, with 10 bases between. The CDR3 DNA follows: TGTGCCAGCAGCGCTAGCTTTGGCACCGGGGAGCTGTTTTTT. This translates into CASSASFGTGELFF. The whole variable domain, filled in from reference TRBV9 and TRBJ2-2, reads DSGVTQTPKHLITATGQRVTLRCSPRSGDLSVYWYQQSLDQGLQFLIQYYNGEERAKGNILERFSAQQFPDLHSELNLSSLELGDSALYFCASSASFGTGELFFGEGSRLTVL.